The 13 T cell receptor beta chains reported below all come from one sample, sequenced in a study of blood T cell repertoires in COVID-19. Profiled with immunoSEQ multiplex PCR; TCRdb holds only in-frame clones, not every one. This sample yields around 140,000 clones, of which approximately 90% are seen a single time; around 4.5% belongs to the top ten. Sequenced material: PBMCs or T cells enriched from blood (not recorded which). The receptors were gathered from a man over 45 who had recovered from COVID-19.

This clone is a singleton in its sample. The CDR3 bases are TGTGCCAGCAGTTTTCGGCAGGGTGTCATGTACGAGCAGTACTTC. Protein product: CASSFRQGVMYEQYF. V is TRBV27 and J is TRBJ2-7; a possible D gene is TRBD1 (5 bases). The CDR3 loop spans 15 amino acids. CDR1 MNHEY and CDR2 SMNVEV come from the germline V gene (reference sequence). Trimming removed 3 bases at V and 4 bases at J, with 16 bases between.

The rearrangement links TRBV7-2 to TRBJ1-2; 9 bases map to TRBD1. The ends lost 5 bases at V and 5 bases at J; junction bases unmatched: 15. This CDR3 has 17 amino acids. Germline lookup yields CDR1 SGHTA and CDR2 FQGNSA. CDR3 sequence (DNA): TGTGCCAGCAGCGCCATGGGGACTCGGGACAGGGCGTATGGCTACACCTTC. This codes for CASSAMGTRDRAYGYTF.

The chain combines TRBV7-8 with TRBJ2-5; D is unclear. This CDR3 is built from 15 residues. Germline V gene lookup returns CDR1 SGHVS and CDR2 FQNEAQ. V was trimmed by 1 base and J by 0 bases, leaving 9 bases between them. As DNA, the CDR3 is TGTGCCAGCAGCTTAGGTCTGGAGTACCAAGAGACCCAGTACTTC. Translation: CASSLGLEYQETQYF. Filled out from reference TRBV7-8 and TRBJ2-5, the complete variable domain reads GAGVSQSPRYKVAKRGQDVALRCDPISGHVSLFWYQQALGQGPEFLTYFQNEAQLDKSGLPSDRFFAERPEGSVSTLKIQRTQQEDSAVYLCASSLGLEYQETQYFGPGTRLLVL.

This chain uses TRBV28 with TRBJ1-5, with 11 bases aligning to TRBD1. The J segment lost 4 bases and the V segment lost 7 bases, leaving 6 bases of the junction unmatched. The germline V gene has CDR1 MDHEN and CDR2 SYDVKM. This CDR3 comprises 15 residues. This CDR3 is CASTFGTGGNQPQHF. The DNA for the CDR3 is TGTGCCAGCACCTTCGGGACAGGGGGAAATCAGCCCCAGCATTTT. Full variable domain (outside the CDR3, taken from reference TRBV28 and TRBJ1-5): DVKVTQSSRYLVKRTGEKVFLECVQDMDHENMFWYRQDPGLGLRLIYFSYDVKMKEKGDIPEGYSVSREKKERFSLILESASTNQTSMYLCASTFGTGGNQPQHFGDGTRLSIL.

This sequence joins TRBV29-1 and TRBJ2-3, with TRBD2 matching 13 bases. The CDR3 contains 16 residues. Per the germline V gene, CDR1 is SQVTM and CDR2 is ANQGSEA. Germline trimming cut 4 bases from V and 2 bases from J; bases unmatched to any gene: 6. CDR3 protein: CSVAGGLAGTTDTQYF. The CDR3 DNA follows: TGCAGCGTTGCGGGGGGACTAGCGGGAACCACAGATACGCAGTATTTT.

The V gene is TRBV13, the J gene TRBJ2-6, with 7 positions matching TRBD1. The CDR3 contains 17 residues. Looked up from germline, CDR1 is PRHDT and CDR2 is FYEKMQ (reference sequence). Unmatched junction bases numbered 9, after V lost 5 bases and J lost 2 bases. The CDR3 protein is CASSPYLTGAGANVLTF. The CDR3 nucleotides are TGTGCCAGCAGCCCTTACCTTACAGGGGCTGGGGCCAACGTCCTGACTTTC.

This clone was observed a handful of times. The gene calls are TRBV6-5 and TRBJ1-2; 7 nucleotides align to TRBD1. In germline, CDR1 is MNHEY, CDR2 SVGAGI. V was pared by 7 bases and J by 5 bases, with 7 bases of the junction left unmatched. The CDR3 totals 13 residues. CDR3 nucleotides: TGTGCCAGCAAGACAGGGCAACAATATGGCTACACCTTC. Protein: CASKTGQQYGYTF.

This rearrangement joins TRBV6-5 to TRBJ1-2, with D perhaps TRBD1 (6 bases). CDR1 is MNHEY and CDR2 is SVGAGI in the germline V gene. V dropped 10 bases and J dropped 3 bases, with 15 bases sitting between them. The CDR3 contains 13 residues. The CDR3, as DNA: TGTGCCACAATGCGGGGGGCCTACTATGGCTACACCTTC. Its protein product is CATMRGAYYGYTF.

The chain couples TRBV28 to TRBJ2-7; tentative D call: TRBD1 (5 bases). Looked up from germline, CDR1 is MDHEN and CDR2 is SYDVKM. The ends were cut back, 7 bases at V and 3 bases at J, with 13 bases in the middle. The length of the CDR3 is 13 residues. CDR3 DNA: TGTGCCAGCACCTCCACAGGATACTACGAGCAGTACTTC. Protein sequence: CASTSTGYYEQYF.

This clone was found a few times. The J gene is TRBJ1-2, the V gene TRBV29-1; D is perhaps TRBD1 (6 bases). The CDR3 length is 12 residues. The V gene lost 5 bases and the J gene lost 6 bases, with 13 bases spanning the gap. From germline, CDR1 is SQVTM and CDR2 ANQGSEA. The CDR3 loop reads CSVKGGVDGYTF. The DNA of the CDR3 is TGCAGCGTTAAGGGGGGGGTAGATGGCTACACCTTC.

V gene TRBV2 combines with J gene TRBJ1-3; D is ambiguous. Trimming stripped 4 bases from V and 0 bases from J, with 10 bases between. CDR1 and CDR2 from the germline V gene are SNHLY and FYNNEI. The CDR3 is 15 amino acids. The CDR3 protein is CASSAGGFSGNTIYF. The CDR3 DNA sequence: TGTGCCAGCAGTGCGGGTGGGTTCTCTGGAAACACCATATATTTT.

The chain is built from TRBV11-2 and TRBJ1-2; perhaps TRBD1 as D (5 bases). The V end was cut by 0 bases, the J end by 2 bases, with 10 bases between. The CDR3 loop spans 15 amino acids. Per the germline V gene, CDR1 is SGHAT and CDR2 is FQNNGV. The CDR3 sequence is CASSLEQGLNYGYTF. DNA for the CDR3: TGTGCCAGCAGCTTAGAGCAGGGACTAAACTATGGCTACACCTTC. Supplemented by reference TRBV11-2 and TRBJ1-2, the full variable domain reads EAGVAQSPRYKIIEKRQSVAFWCNPISGHATLYWYQQILGQGPKLLIQFQNNGVVDDSQLPKDRFSAERLKGVDSTLKIQPAKLEDSAVYLCASSLEQGLNYGYTFGSGTRLTVV.

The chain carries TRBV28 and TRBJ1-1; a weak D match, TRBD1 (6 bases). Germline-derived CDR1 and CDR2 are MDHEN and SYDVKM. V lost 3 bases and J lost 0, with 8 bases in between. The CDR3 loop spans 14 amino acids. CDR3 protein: CASSLGAMNTEAFF. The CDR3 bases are TGTGCCAGCAGTTTGGGGGCAATGAACACTGAAGCTTTCTTT. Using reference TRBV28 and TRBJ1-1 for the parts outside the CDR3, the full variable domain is DVKVTQSSRYLVKRTGEKVFLECVQDMDHENMFWYRQDPGLGLRLIYFSYDVKMKEKGDIPEGYSVSREKKERFSLILESASTNQTSMYLCASSLGAMNTEAFFGQGTRLTVV.